Reported below is one T cell receptor beta chain. Its antigen is currently unknown. This specimen belongs to a study of T cell responses to AZD1222 COVID-19 vaccine. Germline V gene sequence: CDR1 MNHEY, CDR2 SVGAGI. This CDR3 comprises 13 residues. V was shortened by 11 bases and J by 0 bases, with 11 bases between the two germline ends. Study conclusions and caveats: Females made up more of the donors, who were largely white British, and clonal diversity may have come out too low. Baseline testing showed seropositivity in only six AZD1222 recipients. Among vaccine-associated CD4 TCRs, coverage spanned spike, with dominance at 160-218 and 743-854.

Measured with immunoSEQ multiplex PCR; TCRdb has only the in-frame clones, and not every one. The sample has under 150,000 clones, about 92% seen once. The sequencing here drew on peripheral blood, taken on day 0 of AZD1222 vaccination. The rearrangement joins TRBV6-5 to TRBJ2-1; D may be TRBD2 (6 bases). The clonotype was recovered from an adult in good health. The CDR3 sequence is CAVGGASYNEQFF. Written as DNA, the CDR3 is TGTGCCGTGGGAGGCGCCTCCTACAATGAGCAGTTCTTC.